The source of this T cell receptor (beta chain) is a study of T cell changes during pregnancy in multiple sclerosis. Clones were read by immunoSEQ multiplex PCR, and TCRdb kept only the in-frame ones, dropping some. Altogether tens of thousands of clones are present, 80% to 95% being singletons, with the ten largest covering under 0.75%. Germline loops: CDR1 SGHAT, CDR2 FQNNGV. With 6 bases clipped from V and 15 bases from J, the junction kept 18 bases outside the gene matches. The CDR3 runs to 16 residues. The sequence derives from a female donor with multiple sclerosis, enrolled in a pregnancy study. The sample was CD4+ T cells from peripheral blood mononuclear cells, taken before pregnancy. The chain has TRBV11-2 and TRBJ2-1; TRBD2 aligns across 12 bases. The CDR3 coding sequence is TGTGCCAGCAGTCTCCGTTTGCTAGCGGGGGGGCCTCATGGGTTCTTC. Translating gives CASSLRLLAGGPHGFF.